This TCR beta chain was captured in a study of T cell clonality in common variable immunodeficiency. Findings and caveats of the study: Fewer TCRbeta clones were shared among CVID subjects than controls. Fewer deletions and N-nucleotide insertions were reportedly seen in common variable immunodeficiency TCR beta sequences.

This CDR3 has 15 amino acids. CDR1 SGHTA and CDR2 FQGNSA come from the germline V gene. Profiled with immunoSEQ multiplex PCR; TCRdb holds only in-frame clones, not every one. The sample counts under 35,000 clones, none seen once; the ten largest own approximately 5.4%. As for this clone: Its antigen is not known. Read sequence stops 3 residues before the CDR3 end, and the germline J gene provides the missing end.

Caucasian heritage predominated among both patients and controls. The sample was peripheral blood mononuclear cells. This sequence originates from a human donor with common variable immunodeficiency. V is TRBV7-2 and J is TRBJ1-1; D is perhaps TRBD1 (6 bases). The CDR3 DNA, read in part, is TGTGCCAGCAGCCAAGGTCACAGGGCTCTCTACGAA. The encoded protein is CASSQGHRALYE. The entire CDR3 protein reads CASSQGHRALYEAFF.